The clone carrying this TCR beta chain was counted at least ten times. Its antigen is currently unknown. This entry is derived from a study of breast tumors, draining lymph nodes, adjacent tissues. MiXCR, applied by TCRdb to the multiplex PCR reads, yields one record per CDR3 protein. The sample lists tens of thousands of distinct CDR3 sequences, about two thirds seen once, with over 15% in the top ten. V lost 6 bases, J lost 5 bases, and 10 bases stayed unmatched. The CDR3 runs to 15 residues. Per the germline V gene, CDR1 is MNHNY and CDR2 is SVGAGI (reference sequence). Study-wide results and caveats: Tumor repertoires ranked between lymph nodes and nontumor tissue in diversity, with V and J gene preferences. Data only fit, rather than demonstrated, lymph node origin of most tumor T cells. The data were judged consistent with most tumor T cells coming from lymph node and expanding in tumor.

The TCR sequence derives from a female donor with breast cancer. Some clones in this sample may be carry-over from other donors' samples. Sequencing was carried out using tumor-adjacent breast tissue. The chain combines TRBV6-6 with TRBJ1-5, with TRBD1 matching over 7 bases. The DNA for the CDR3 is TGTGCCAGCAGACCCCTTCGACAGGGTGATCAGCCCCAGCATTTT. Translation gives CASRPLRQGDQPQHF.